The rows below give T cell receptor beta chains drawn from one sample of a study of beta chain features in type 1 diabetes. Here immunoSEQ multiplex PCR was the method, and the copy in TCRdb shows in-frame clones only, minus some. Among 240,000 or so clones, about a fifth were seen once, and the ten largest hold 0.028%. Sequenced: naive CD4+ T cells from blood. All receptors derive from a woman in her thirties or forties with type 1 diabetes. The CDR3 runs from the conserved cysteine through the conserved F or W. Each record gives: V gene, D gene, J gene, clone size, CDR3 DNA, CDR3 protein. A D gene is named only where the DNA matches it firmly. For some rows the clone size is stated as once, few or many, or as a class when expanded; others skip it.

V: TRBV9; D: TRBD1; J: TRBJ1-1; size: -; DNA: TGTGCCAGCAGCGCCCTGACAGGGAAGGACACTGAAGCTTTCTTT; CDR3: CASSALTGKDTEAFF
V: TRBV27; D: -; J: TRBJ1-1; size: few; DNA: TGTGCCAGCAGTTTATCGAGGTTGAACACTGAAGCTTTCTTT; CDR3: CASSLSRLNTEAFF
V: TRBV25-1; D: TRBD2; J: TRBJ2-3; size: -; DNA: TGTGCCAGCAGAGCACTAGCGGGGGGCCAGCGTACGCAGTATTTT; CDR3: CASRALAGGQRTQYF
V: TRBV30; D: -; J: TRBJ2-7; size: few; DNA: TGTGCCTGGAGTGTCCCCCAGGAAGGGCAAAGGGGTGAGCAGTACTTC; CDR3: CAWSVPQEGQRGEQYF
V: TRBV2; D: -; J: TRBJ1-5; size: -; DNA: TGTGCCAGCAGGTACCGGGGCAATCAGCCCCAGCATTTT; CDR3: CASRYRGNQPQHF
V: TRBV29-1; D: -; J: TRBJ1-4; size: -; DNA: TGCAGCGTTGAAGGGGACACCCCAGAACTGTTTTTT; CDR3: CSVEGDTPELFF
V: TRBV21-1; D: -; J: TRBJ2-7; size: -; DNA: TGTGCCAGCAGCAAAGAGCCCGGAGTTCGCTACGAGCAGTACTTC; CDR3: CASSKEPGVRYEQYF
V: TRBV6-5; D: -; J: TRBJ1-1; size: -; DNA: TGTGCCAGCAGTTACAGCCCATTACAGAAGAACACTGAAGCTTTCTTT; CDR3: CASSYSPLQKNTEAFF
V: TRBV2; D: -; J: TRBJ2-1; size: -; DNA: TGTGCCAGCAGTGCCCCGGACAATTATAATGAGCAGTTCTTC; CDR3: CASSAPDNYNEQFF
V: TRBV23-1; D: TRBD1; J: TRBJ1-5; size: -; DNA: TGCGCCCGGACAGGGAAAGGTAGGAGCAATCAGCCCCAGCATTTT; CDR3: CARTGKGRSNQPQHF
V: TRBV9; D: TRBD2; J: TRBJ2-2; size: -; DNA: TGTGCCAGCAGCTCGACTAGCGGGAAGCGGGACACCGGGGAGCTGTTTTTT; CDR3: CASSSTSGKRDTGELFF
V: TRBV5-4; D: TRBD1; J: TRBJ1-1; size: -; DNA: TGTGCCAGCAGCCCAGATCCAGGGGGCCGTAACACTGAAGCTTTCTTT; CDR3: CASSPDPGGRNTEAFF
V: TRBV15; D: -; J: TRBJ2-1; size: few; DNA: TGTGCCACCTTGATGGACAACTACAATGAGCAGTTCTTC; CDR3: CATLMDNYNEQFF
V: TRBV5-1; D: TRBD2; J: TRBJ2-1; size: few; DNA: TGCGCCAGCAGCTTCACTAGCGGGGCAAATGAGCAGTTCTTC; CDR3: CASSFTSGANEQFF
V: TRBV2; D: -; J: TRBJ2-5; size: few; DNA: TGTGCCAGCAGTGGACAACAAGAGACCCAGTACTTC; CDR3: CASSGQQETQYF
V: TRBV7-6; D: TRBD2; J: TRBJ2-5; size: few; DNA: TGTGCCAGCAGCCTAGGAGGCCAGCGGGACTCGGAGACCCAGTACTTC; CDR3: CASSLGGQRDSETQYF
V: TRBV7-9; D: -; J: TRBJ1-2; size: -; DNA: TGTGCCAGCAGCAGAGAAGGACTCCCCGAAGACTATGGCTACACCTTC; CDR3: CASSREGLPEDYGYTF
V: TRBV19; D: TRBD2; J: TRBJ2-2; size: -; DNA: TGTGCCAGTGGCAGACTAGCGCCGAACACCGGGGAGCTGTTTTTT; CDR3: CASGRLAPNTGELFF
V: TRBV29-1; D: TRBD1; J: TRBJ1-5; size: few; DNA: TGCAGCGTTGCAGGGGGACACTCGGGGGGCAATCAGCCCCAGCATTTT; CDR3: CSVAGGHSGGNQPQHF
V: TRBV7-9; D: -; J: TRBJ2-5; size: -; DNA: TGTGCCAGCAGCTTAGGCGGGAAAGAGACCCAGTACTTC; CDR3: CASSLGGKETQYF
V: TRBV4-3; D: -; J: TRBJ1-2; size: few; DNA: TGCGCCAGCAGCCAAGATGTGACAGTAACTAACTATGGCTACACCTTC; CDR3: CASSQDVTVTNYGYTF
V: TRBV10-3; D: -; J: TRBJ2-7; size: -; DNA: TGTGCCATCAGTGAAGGGGGATTGCCCTACGAGCAGTACTTC; CDR3: CAISEGGLPYEQYF
V: TRBV18; D: TRBD1; J: TRBJ1-6; size: few; DNA: TGTGCCAGCTCGGACAGGGGAGAACCCCTCCACTTT; CDR3: CASSDRGEPLHF